This T cell receptor beta chain was identified during a study of human thymus T cells. General study results and limits: Thymic as well as blood repertoires seemed to favor certain V and J genes unevenly.

About this clone: Its antigen remains unidentified.

Thymic material originated from resections removed in the course of corrective heart surgery. Healthy Finnish infants undergoing corrective surgery for congenital heart defects were used as donors. Profiled with immunoSEQ multiplex PCR; TCRdb holds only in-frame clones, not every one. The sample shows some 120,000 clones, around 94% of them seen only once. This receptor was identified in a boy in the first two years of life with a congenital heart defect but otherwise immunologically healthy. Material for sequencing was thymus tissue.

DNA for the CDR3: TGTGCCAGCAGCTTCCGGACTAGCGGGGGGCTACCGAACACCGGGGAGCTGTTTTTT. Its protein is CASSFRTSGGLPNTGELFF. V gene TRBV5-5 combines with J gene TRBJ2-2; 14 nucleotides agree with TRBD2. The CDR3 length is 19 residues. After removal of 2 bases from V and 0 bases from J, the junction contained 6 bases not matched to a gene. CDR1 and CDR2 (germline): SGHKS, YYEKEE (reference sequence).